These 7 T cell receptor beta chains share one sample of origin, sequenced in a study of neurological immune-mediated disorders. Time point of the sample: longitudinal time-point 2. TCRdb used MiXCR to reprocess the 5' RACE reads, holding one entry per CDR3 protein. The sample lists some 50,000 distinct CDR3 sequences; approximately 14% were seen once. Specimen: PBMCs. Source of these receptors: a male donor with HTLV-1-associated myelopathy (HAM/TSP).

This clonotype was observed at least ten times. The chain joins TRBV20-1 to TRBJ2-5; 11 bases fit TRBD2. The length of the CDR3 is 13 residues. The junction had 4 bases not matched to a gene; V was cut back by 5 bases and J by 5 bases. Germline-derived CDR1 and CDR2 are DFQATT and SNEGSKA (reference sequence). CDR3 region: CSASSGGKETQYF. CDR3 bases: TGCAGTGCTTCTAGCGGGGGGAAGGAGACCCAGTACTTC.

The chain joins TRBV10-3 to TRBJ1-5; a possible D gene is TRBD1 (6 bases). This CDR3 contains 12 residues. The V gene lost 11 bases and the J gene lost 3 bases, with 11 bases spanning the gap. Germline V lookup: CDR1 ENHRY, CDR2 SYGVKD. CDR3 amino acids: CASWTDNQPQHF. DNA for the CDR3: TGTGCCTCCTGGACAGACAATCAGCCCCAGCATTTT.

This clonotype came up many times. At one of its ends the junction is not consistent with the germline gene, which may arise from a read error. The chain has TRBV6-2 or TRBV6-3 and TRBJ1-1; D might be TRBD1 (6 bases). The CDR3 runs 14 residues. Germline V lookup: CDR1 MNHEY, CDR2 SVGEGT. This chain's CDR3 is CASSYPGVLTEAFF. CDR3 bases: TGTGCCAGTAGTTACCCAGGGGTTTTGACTGAAGCTTTCTTT.

Many counts were recorded for this clonotype. This chain joins TRBV20-1 and TRBJ1-5; a possible D gene is TRBD1 (5 bases). The CDR3 contains 13 residues. CDR1 and CDR2 from the germline V gene are DFQATT and SNEGSKA (reference sequence). CDR3 residues: CSTSGGDGQPQHF. Here the CDR3 DNA reads TGCAGCACCAGTGGAGGGGACGGACAGCCCCAGCATTTT.

Remarks on this clonotype: One end of the junction does not line up with germline, which may come from a read error. This chain joins TRBV30 and TRBJ2-4; TRBD1 agrees at 11 bases. Germline assignment: CDR1 GTSNPN and CDR2 SVGIG (reference sequence). This CDR3 spans 12 amino acids. CDR3 bases: TGTTCCTGGAGTGACCGGGACAGGGGGGAGTACTTC. It codes for CSWSDRDRGEYF.

The chain carries TRBV4-1 and TRBJ2-7; D is unresolved. The CDR3 spans 15 residues. The germline V gene encodes CDR1 MGHRA and CDR2 YSYEKL. CDR3 nucleotide sequence: TGCTCCAACAGCCTAAATACAGCAAGTACGGCCGAGCAGTACTTC. Its protein product is CSNSLNTASTAEQYF.

Ten or more counts support this clonotype. The chain uses TRBV10-2 and TRBJ2-1; maybe TRBD2 (6 bases). This CDR3 contains 12 residues. The germline gives CDR1 WSHSY, CDR2 SAAADI. Trimming cost V 4 bases and J 7 bases, with 8 bases left between them. The CDR3 region is CASSVGRNEQFF. CDR3 DNA: TGCGCCAGCAGTGTAGGGAGGAATGAGCAGTTCTTC.